The rows below give T cell receptor beta chains drawn from one sample of a study of T-cell reconstitution after alpha-beta-depleted transplantation in children. TCRdb used MiXCR to reprocess the PCR reads, holding one entry per CDR3 protein. The data hold 600,000 to 800,000 distinct CDR3 sequences, with less than 15% observed a single time. The sequencing here drew on PBMCs, taken before TCRalphabeta/CD19-depleted stem cell transplant. These receptors were collected from a girl aged 2 to 10 with congenital amegakaryocytic thrombocytopenia, due to receive a stem cell transplant. Each CDR3 is given with its conserved first and last residue. A D gene is named only where the DNA matches it firmly. Some rows have no size entry. The others give once, few or many, or a class for an expanded clone.

CDR3aa: CASSLWGTLTYEQYF
CDR3nt: TGTGCCAGCAGTTTGTGGGGGACTTTGACCTACGAGCAGTACTTC
v_gene: TRBV12-3/TRBV12-4
abundance: NA
d_gene: NA
j_gene: TRBJ2-7

CDR3aa: CASSDFFRGLAANTGELFF
CDR3nt: TGTGCCAGCAGCGACTTTTTCCGGGGACTAGCGGCGAACACCGGGGAGCTGTTTTTT
v_gene: TRBV28
abundance: many
d_gene: TRBD2
j_gene: TRBJ2-2

CDR3aa: CSARDGGLATYNEQFF
CDR3nt: TGCAGTGCTAGAGATGGGGGACTAGCGACCTACAATGAGCAGTTCTTC
v_gene: TRBV20-1
abundance: many
d_gene: TRBD2
j_gene: TRBJ2-1

CDR3aa: CSGFLAASTDTQYF
CDR3nt: TGCAGCGGGTTTCTAGCGGCTAGCACAGATACGCAGTATTTT
v_gene: TRBV29-1
abundance: many
d_gene: TRBD2
j_gene: TRBJ2-3

CDR3aa: CASSFAGHTEAFF
CDR3nt: TGCGCCAGCAGCTTCGCGGGGCACACTGAAGCTTTCTTT
v_gene: TRBV5-1
abundance: many
d_gene: NA
j_gene: TRBJ1-1

CDR3aa: CASSDKAMWMYNEQFF
CDR3nt: TGCGCCAGCAGTGATAAGGCCATGTGGATGTACAATGAGCAGTTCTTC
v_gene: TRBV10-2
abundance: NA
d_gene: NA
j_gene: TRBJ2-1

CDR3aa: CSASPGTSAEYEQYF
CDR3nt: TGCAGTGCTAGTCCCGGGACTAGCGCCGAATACGAGCAGTACTTC
v_gene: TRBV20-1
abundance: many
d_gene: TRBD2
j_gene: TRBJ2-7

CDR3aa: CASSLERWDASDTQYF
CDR3nt: TGTGCCAGCAGCTTGGAAAGGTGGGATGCCTCAGATACGCAGTATTTT
v_gene: TRBV5-5
abundance: few
d_gene: NA
j_gene: TRBJ2-3

CDR3aa: CSVEERGQGPYF
CDR3nt: TGCAGCGTTGAAGAAAGGGGACAGGGGCCTTACTTC
v_gene: TRBV29-1
abundance: many
d_gene: TRBD1
j_gene: TRBJ2-5

CDR3aa: CATSDLPRGTGELFF
CDR3nt: TGTGCCACCAGTGATTTACCCAGGGGAACCGGGGAGCTGTTTTTT
v_gene: TRBV24-1
abundance: many
d_gene: NA
j_gene: TRBJ2-2

CDR3aa: CASSLAGARNTDTQYF
CDR3nt: TGCGCCAGCAGCTTGGCGGGAGCGAGGAACACAGATACGCAGTATTTT
v_gene: TRBV5-1
abundance: many
d_gene: NA
j_gene: TRBJ2-3

CDR3aa: CASSVSGDQPQHF
CDR3nt: TGTGCCAGCAGCGTATCAGGGGATCAGCCCCAGCATTTT
v_gene: TRBV5-5
abundance: NA
d_gene: NA
j_gene: TRBJ1-5

CDR3aa: CSARGPTSGRPPGYNEQFF
CDR3nt: TGCAGTGCTAGAGGTCCGACTAGCGGGAGGCCCCCTGGCTACAATGAGCAGTTCTTC
v_gene: TRBV20-1
abundance: NA
d_gene: TRBD2
j_gene: TRBJ2-1

CDR3aa: CSVEDVALQGKNGYTF
CDR3nt: TGCAGCGTTGAAGATGTCGCATTACAGGGGAAAAATGGCTACACCTTC
v_gene: TRBV29-1
abundance: few
d_gene: TRBD1
j_gene: TRBJ1-2

CDR3aa: CASSEAMRLNTGELFF
CDR3nt: TGTGCCAGCAGTGAAGCGATGCGGCTGAACACCGGGGAGCTGTTTTTT
v_gene: TRBV2
abundance: few
d_gene: NA
j_gene: TRBJ2-2

CDR3aa: CASSPASRYSYEQYF
CDR3nt: TGTGCCAGCAGTCCTGCCAGCCGTTACTCCTACGAGCAGTACTTC
v_gene: TRBV28
abundance: many
d_gene: NA
j_gene: TRBJ2-7

CDR3aa: CSACGQANTEAFF
CDR3nt: TGCAGTGCATGCGGACAGGCGAACACTGAAGCTTTCTTT
v_gene: TRBV20-1
abundance: NA
d_gene: TRBD1
j_gene: TRBJ1-1

CDR3aa: CASSPPPEWSPVTDTQYF
CDR3nt: TGTGCCAGCAGCCCCCCGCCTGAGTGGTCGCCAGTCACAGATACGCAGTATTTT
v_gene: TRBV11-2
abundance: NA
d_gene: NA
j_gene: TRBJ2-3

CDR3aa: CASSSSAGWAEAFF
CDR3nt: NA
v_gene: TRBV12-3/TRBV12-4
abundance: few
d_gene: NA
j_gene: TRBJ1-1

CDR3aa: CASSFRTGGFNTDTQYF
CDR3nt: TGTGCCAGCAGCTTTCGCACGGGAGGATTTAACACAGATACGCAGTATTTT
v_gene: TRBV7-8
abundance: few
d_gene: TRBD2
j_gene: TRBJ2-3

CDR3aa: CSARDFRDYTYTDIQYF
CDR3nt: TGCAGTGCTAGAGATTTCAGGGACTATACGTATACGGACATTCAGTACTTC
v_gene: TRBV20-1
abundance: NA
d_gene: TRBD2
j_gene: TRBJ2-4

CDR3aa: CASSLEGGGGTKNIQYF
CDR3nt: TGTGCCAGCAGCTTAGAGGGAGGGGGCGGAACCAAAAACATTCAGTACTTC
v_gene: TRBV7-8
abundance: few
d_gene: NA
j_gene: TRBJ2-4

CDR3aa: CASSVGVRSWQFF
CDR3nt: TGTGCCAGCAGTGTTGGGGTCAGGTCTTGGCAGTTCTTC
v_gene: TRBV2
abundance: NA
d_gene: NA
j_gene: TRBJ2-1

CDR3aa: CSASRRTQYF
CDR3nt: TGCAGTGCCTCCCGGAGGACCCAGTACTTC
v_gene: TRBV20-1
abundance: few
d_gene: NA
j_gene: TRBJ2-5

CDR3aa: CSATPHTDTQYF
CDR3nt: TGCAGTGCCACTCCCCACACAGATACGCAGTATTTT
v_gene: TRBV20-1
abundance: many
d_gene: NA
j_gene: TRBJ2-3

CDR3aa: CASSFLRRDTQYF
CDR3nt: TGTGCCAGCAGCTTCTTGCGGAGAGATACGCAGTATTTT
v_gene: TRBV11-2
abundance: many
d_gene: NA
j_gene: TRBJ2-3

CDR3aa: CSATALDRDGQPQHF
CDR3nt: TGCAGTGCAACAGCTTTGGACAGGGACGGTCAGCCCCAGCATTTT
v_gene: TRBV20-1
abundance: few
d_gene: TRBD1
j_gene: TRBJ1-5

CDR3aa: CASRRATENEQFF
CDR3nt: TGCGCCAGCAGGCGGGCTACGGAGAATGAGCAGTTCTTC
v_gene: TRBV5-1
abundance: many
d_gene: NA
j_gene: TRBJ2-1

CDR3aa: CAISGLAGDPGELFF
CDR3nt: TGTGCCATCAGTGGCCTAGCGGGAGACCCCGGGGAGCTGTTTTTT
v_gene: TRBV10-3
abundance: many
d_gene: TRBD2
j_gene: TRBJ2-2

CDR3aa: CASSPYLSDITDIAKNIQYF
CDR3nt: TGTGCCAGCAGCCCCTACCTTTCGGACATCACTGATATAGCCAAAAACATTCAGTACTTC
v_gene: TRBV11-1
abundance: few
d_gene: NA
j_gene: TRBJ2-4

CDR3aa: CSARAIAGTDTQYF
CDR3nt: TGCAGTGCTAGAGCAATAGCGGGGACAGATACGCAGTATTTT
v_gene: TRBV20-1
abundance: many
d_gene: TRBD2
j_gene: TRBJ2-3

CDR3aa: CSARDLRFRDDGYTF
CDR3nt: TGCAGTGCTAGAGATCTGAGGTTCCGTGACGACGGCTACACCTTC
v_gene: TRBV20-1
abundance: many
d_gene: NA
j_gene: TRBJ1-2

CDR3aa: CASSAGTEVRELFF
CDR3nt: TGTGCCAGCAGCGCCGGGACAGAGGTGCGGGAGCTGTTTTTT
v_gene: TRBV7-6
abundance: NA
d_gene: TRBD1
j_gene: TRBJ2-2

CDR3aa: CASSPGGQIFTQYF
CDR3nt: TGCGCCAGCAGCCCAGGGGGACAGATTTTTACGCAGTATTTT
v_gene: TRBV10-1
abundance: few
d_gene: TRBD1
j_gene: TRBJ2-3

CDR3aa: CSVGASGGDTQYF
CDR3nt: TGCAGCGTTGGGGCTAGCGGAGGGGATACGCAGTATTTT
v_gene: TRBV29-1
abundance: many
d_gene: TRBD2
j_gene: TRBJ2-3

CDR3aa: CSAVTGVRETQYF
CDR3nt: TGCAGTGCTGTGACAGGGGTCCGGGAGACCCAGTACTTC
v_gene: TRBV20-1
abundance: NA
d_gene: TRBD1
j_gene: TRBJ2-5

CDR3aa: CASSLEALTGSSEQYF
CDR3nt: TGTGCCAGCAGCTTAGAAGCGTTGACAGGCTCGTCCGAGCAGTACTTC
v_gene: TRBV7-8
abundance: few
d_gene: NA
j_gene: TRBJ2-7

CDR3aa: CASSFLAGGPRDEQFF
CDR3nt: TGCGCCAGCAGCTTTCTTGCGGGAGGGCCAAGGGATGAGCAGTTCTTC
v_gene: TRBV5-1
abundance: few
d_gene: TRBD2
j_gene: TRBJ2-1

CDR3aa: CSASAGGVNTEAFF
CDR3nt: TGCAGTGCTAGCGCAGGGGGCGTGAACACTGAAGCTTTCTTT
v_gene: TRBV20-1
abundance: few
d_gene: TRBD1
j_gene: TRBJ1-1

CDR3aa: CASSRGSFQETQYF
CDR3nt: TGCGCCAGCAGCCGGGGATCGTTTCAAGAGACCCAGTACTTC
v_gene: TRBV5-1
abundance: many
d_gene: NA
j_gene: TRBJ2-5

CDR3aa: CATSRAGGYEQFF
CDR3nt: TGTGCCACGTCTCGAGCGGGAGGATATGAGCAGTTCTTC
v_gene: TRBV24-1
abundance: many
d_gene: TRBD2
j_gene: TRBJ2-1

CDR3aa: CASSLGRLSSSYNEQFF
CDR3nt: TGTGCCAGCAGTTTAGGGCGGCTGTCTAGCTCCTACAATGAGCAGTTCTTC
v_gene: TRBV28
abundance: NA
d_gene: NA
j_gene: TRBJ2-1

CDR3aa: CASSLAVVNTQYF
CDR3nt: TGCGCCAGCAGCTTGGCCGTAGTCAATACGCAGTATTTT
v_gene: TRBV5-1
abundance: many
d_gene: NA
j_gene: TRBJ2-3

CDR3aa: CAWSVESEPLEAFF
CDR3nt: TGTGCCTGGAGTGTAGAGAGTGAACCCCTTGAAGCTTTCTTT
v_gene: TRBV30
abundance: few
d_gene: NA
j_gene: TRBJ1-1

CDR3aa: CSARDPSRNTGELFF
CDR3nt: TGCAGTGCTAGAGATCCCTCGAGGAACACCGGGGAGCTGTTTTTT
v_gene: TRBV20-1
abundance: few
d_gene: NA
j_gene: TRBJ2-2

CDR3aa: CSARDMGGGADTQYF
CDR3nt: TGCAGTGCTAGAGATATGGGTGGTGGGGCAGATACGCAGTATTTT
v_gene: TRBV20-1
abundance: many
d_gene: NA
j_gene: TRBJ2-3

CDR3aa: CSARKSTGPTGELFF
CDR3nt: TGCAGTGCTAGGAAAAGTACAGGTCCCACCGGGGAGCTGTTTTTT
v_gene: TRBV20-1
abundance: many
d_gene: NA
j_gene: TRBJ2-2

CDR3aa: CASSALAGQETQYF
CDR3nt: TGTGCCAGCAGTGCCCTAGCGGGTCAAGAGACCCAGTACTTC
v_gene: TRBV25-1
abundance: many
d_gene: TRBD2
j_gene: TRBJ2-5

CDR3aa: CASSMDRGLFSGANVLTF
CDR3nt: TGTGCCAGCAGTATGGACAGGGGGCTGTTCTCCGGGGCCAACGTCCTGACTTTC
v_gene: TRBV28
abundance: few
d_gene: TRBD1
j_gene: TRBJ2-6

CDR3aa: CASSLGHAYEQYF
CDR3nt: TGTGCCAGCAGTTTGGGACACGCTTACGAGCAGTACTTC
v_gene: TRBV12-3/TRBV12-4
abundance: NA
d_gene: NA
j_gene: TRBJ2-7

CDR3aa: CASSQASGSPYEQYF
CDR3nt: TGTGCCAGCAGCCAAGCTAGCGGGAGCCCCTACGAGCAGTACTTC
v_gene: TRBV7-6
abundance: few
d_gene: TRBD2
j_gene: TRBJ2-7

CDR3aa: CASSLRQPPTGELFF
CDR3nt: TGTGCCAGCAGCTTGAGACAGCCGCCCACCGGGGAGCTGTTTTTT
v_gene: TRBV7-6
abundance: once
d_gene: NA
j_gene: TRBJ2-2

CDR3aa: CASSLSAGGTYTDTQYF
CDR3nt: TGCGCCAGCAGCTTGTCGGCGGGAGGCACTTACACAGATACGCAGTATTTT
v_gene: TRBV5-1
abundance: NA
d_gene: TRBD2
j_gene: TRBJ2-3

CDR3aa: CSARSRVNTEAFF
CDR3nt: TGCAGTGCTAGATCTAGGGTAAACACTGAAGCTTTCTTT
v_gene: TRBV20-1
abundance: many
d_gene: NA
j_gene: TRBJ1-1